The T cell receptor beta chain described here comes from a study of blood T cells in healthy people across ages. Study-level background: The template switching approach captured approximately one barcoded beta molecule for every two T cells.

Study-wide points: Researchers said unsorted PBMCs prevented a conclusive naive versus antigen-experienced comparison. The long-lived group displayed more naive CD4+ cells, plus higher diversity, than the aged donors did.

This clonotype appeared a few times. Its antigen is not identified. The CDR3 totals 16 residues. Looked up from germline, CDR1 is SQVTM and CDR2 is ANQGSEA. Next came a second PCR, run for about 6 to 12 cycles, which used a sample-barcoded 5' primer along with a J-beta primer mix. TCRdb fed the 5' RACE reads into MiXCR, producing one record per CDR3 protein. The table includes around 1.5 million distinct CDR3 sequences, 42% detected once. This TCR was sampled from a woman aged 18-30 years in good health. Sample: blood. This chain links TRBV29-1 with TRBJ2-5, with 9 bases identical to TRBD1. The J call may be faulty, since TRBJ2-7 better matches the DNA end. The DNA for the CDR3 is TGCAGCGTTGAACTCTTGGGACAGGGTGGAAACTACGAGCAGTACTTC. It specifies CSVELLGQGGNYEQYF.